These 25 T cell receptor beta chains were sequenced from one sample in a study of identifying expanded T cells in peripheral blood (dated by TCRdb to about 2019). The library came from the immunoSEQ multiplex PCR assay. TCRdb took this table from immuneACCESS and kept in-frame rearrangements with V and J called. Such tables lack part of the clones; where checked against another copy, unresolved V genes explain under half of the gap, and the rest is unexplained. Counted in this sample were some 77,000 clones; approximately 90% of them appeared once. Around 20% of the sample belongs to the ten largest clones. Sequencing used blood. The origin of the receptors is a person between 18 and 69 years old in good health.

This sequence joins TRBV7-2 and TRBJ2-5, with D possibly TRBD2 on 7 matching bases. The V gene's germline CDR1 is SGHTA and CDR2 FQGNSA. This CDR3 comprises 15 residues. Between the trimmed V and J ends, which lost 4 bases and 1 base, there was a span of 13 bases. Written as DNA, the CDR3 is TGTGCCAGCAGCTCCCGGGGGGCCCCCCAAGAGACCCAGTACTTC. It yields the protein CASSSRGAPQETQYF. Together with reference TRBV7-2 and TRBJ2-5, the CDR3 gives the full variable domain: GAGVSQSPSNKVTEKGKDVELRCDPISGHTALYWYRQSLGQGLEFLIYFQGNSAPDKSGLPSDRFSAERTGGSVSTLTIQRTQQEDSAVYLCASSSRGAPQETQYFGPGTRLLVL.

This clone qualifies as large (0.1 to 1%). CDR3 DNA: TGTGCCAGCAGCCCAGACCGGACCTACGAGCAGTACTTC. Translation: CASSPDRTYEQYF. The chain employs TRBV14 and TRBJ2-7; D is undetermined. The CDR3 has 13 amino acids. The V gene's germline CDR1 is SGHDN and CDR2 FVKESK. Trimming cost V 4 bases and J 2 bases, with 9 bases left between them.

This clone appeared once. The CDR3 DNA follows: TGTGCCAGCTCACCACCGGTCACAGATACGCAGTATTTT. Protein: CASSPPVTDTQYF. The chain has TRBV18 and TRBJ2-3; no clear D. With 0 bases removed from V and 2 bases from J, the gap between germline ends came to 3 bases. Germline-derived CDR1 and CDR2 are KGHSH and LQKENI. The CDR3 has 13 amino acids.

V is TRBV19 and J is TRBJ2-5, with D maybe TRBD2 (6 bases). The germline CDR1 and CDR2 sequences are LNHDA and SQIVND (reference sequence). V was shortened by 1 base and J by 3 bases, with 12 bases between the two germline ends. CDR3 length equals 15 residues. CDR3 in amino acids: CASSIGWTGEETQYF. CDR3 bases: TGTGCCAGTAGTATAGGCTGGACGGGGGAAGAGACCCAGTACTTC.

This chain's CDR3 is CASSLGGSSGNTEAFF. In nucleotides, the CDR3 is TGCGCCAGCAGCTTGGGGGGATCGTCGGGGAACACTGAAGCTTTCTTT. The genes are TRBV5-1 and TRBJ1-1, with D hard to call. CDR3 length equals 16 residues. In germline, CDR1 is SGHRS, CDR2 YFSETQ. With 0 bases removed from V and 1 base from J, the gap between germline ends came to 13 bases.

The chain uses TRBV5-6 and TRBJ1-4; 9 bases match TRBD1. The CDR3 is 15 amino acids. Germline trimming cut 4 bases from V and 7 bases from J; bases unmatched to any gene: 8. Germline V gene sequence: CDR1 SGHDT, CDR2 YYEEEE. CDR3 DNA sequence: TGTGCCAGCAGCCGCGTCGACAGGGGGATTGAAAAACTGTTTTTT. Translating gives CASSRVDRGIEKLFF.

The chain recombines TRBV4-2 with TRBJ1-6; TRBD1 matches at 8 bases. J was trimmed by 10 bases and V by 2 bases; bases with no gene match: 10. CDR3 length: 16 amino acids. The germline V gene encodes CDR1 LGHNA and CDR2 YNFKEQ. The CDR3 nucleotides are TGTGCCAGCAGCCAACGTCCGGGACAGGTTGAATCACCCCTCCACTTT. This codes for CASSQRPGQVESPLHF.

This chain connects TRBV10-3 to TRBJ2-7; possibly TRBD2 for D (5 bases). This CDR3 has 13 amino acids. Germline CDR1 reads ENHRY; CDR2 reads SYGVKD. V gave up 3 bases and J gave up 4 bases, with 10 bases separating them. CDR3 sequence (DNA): TGTGCCATCAGTGATGAGCGGAAATACGAGCAGTACTTC. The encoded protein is CAISDERKYEQYF.

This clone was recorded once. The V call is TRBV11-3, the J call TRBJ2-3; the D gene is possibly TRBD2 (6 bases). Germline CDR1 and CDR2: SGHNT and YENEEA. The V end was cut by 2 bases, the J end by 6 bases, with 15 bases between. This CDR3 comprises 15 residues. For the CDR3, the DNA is TGTGCCAGCAGCTTAAAGTTCGGGGGTTGGGATACGCAGTATTTT. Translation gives CASSLKFGGWDTQYF. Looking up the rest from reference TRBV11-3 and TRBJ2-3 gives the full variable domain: EAGVVQSPRYKIIEKKQPVAFWCNPISGHNTLYWYLQNLGQGPELLIRYENEEAVDDSQLPKDRFSAERLKGVDSTLKIQPAELGDSAVYLCASSLKFGGWDTQYFGPGTRLTVL.

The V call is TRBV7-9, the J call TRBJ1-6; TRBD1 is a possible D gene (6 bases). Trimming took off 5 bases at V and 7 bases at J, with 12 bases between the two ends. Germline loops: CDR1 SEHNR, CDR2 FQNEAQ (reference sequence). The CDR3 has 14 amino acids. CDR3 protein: CASSPTGWNSPLHF. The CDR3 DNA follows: TGTGCCAGCAGCCCCACAGGGTGGAATTCACCCCTCCACTTT.

CDR3 in amino acids: CASSQDVGRNEQFF. CDR3 sequence (DNA): TGCGCCAGCAGCCAAGATGTGGGGCGGAATGAGCAGTTCTTC. The chain employs TRBV4-3 and TRBJ2-1, with D possibly being TRBD1 (5 bases). V was trimmed by 0 bases and J by 7 bases, leaving 10 bases between them. The CDR3 is 14 residues long. CDR1 is LGHNA, CDR2 YSLEER, per germline.

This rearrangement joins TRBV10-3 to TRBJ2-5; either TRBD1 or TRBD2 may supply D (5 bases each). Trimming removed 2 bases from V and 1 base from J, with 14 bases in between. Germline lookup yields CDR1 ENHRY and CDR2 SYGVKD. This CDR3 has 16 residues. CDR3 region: CAISESKRGAQETQYF. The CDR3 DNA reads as TGTGCCATCAGTGAGAGCAAGCGAGGGGCCCAAGAGACCCAGTACTTC.

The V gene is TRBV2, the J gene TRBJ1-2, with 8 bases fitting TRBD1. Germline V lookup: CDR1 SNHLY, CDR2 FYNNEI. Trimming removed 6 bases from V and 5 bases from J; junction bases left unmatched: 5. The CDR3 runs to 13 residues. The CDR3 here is CASRTTGGYGYTF. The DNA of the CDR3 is TGTGCCAGCAGGACTACAGGGGGATATGGCTACACCTTC.

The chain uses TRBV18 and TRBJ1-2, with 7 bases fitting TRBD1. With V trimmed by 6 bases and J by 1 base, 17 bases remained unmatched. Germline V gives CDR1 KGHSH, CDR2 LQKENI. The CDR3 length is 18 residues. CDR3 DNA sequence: TGTGCCAGCTCGCGTCGCGCCGGGACAGCACCAATTAACTATGGCTACACCTTC. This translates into CASSRRAGTAPINYGYTF.

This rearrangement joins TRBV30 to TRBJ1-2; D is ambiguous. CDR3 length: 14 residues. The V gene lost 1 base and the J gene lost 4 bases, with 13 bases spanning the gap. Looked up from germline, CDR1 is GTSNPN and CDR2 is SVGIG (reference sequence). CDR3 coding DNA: TGTGCCTGGAGTGACACCTTTCCCAGCTATGGCTACACCTTC. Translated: CAWSDTFPSYGYTF.

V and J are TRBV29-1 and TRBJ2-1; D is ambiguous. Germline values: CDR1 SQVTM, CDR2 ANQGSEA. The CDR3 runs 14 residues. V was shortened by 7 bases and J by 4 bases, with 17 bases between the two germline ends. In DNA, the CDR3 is TGCAGCGGGGCCGGGCACCGAGAGTACAATGAGCAGTTCTTC. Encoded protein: CSGAGHREYNEQFF.

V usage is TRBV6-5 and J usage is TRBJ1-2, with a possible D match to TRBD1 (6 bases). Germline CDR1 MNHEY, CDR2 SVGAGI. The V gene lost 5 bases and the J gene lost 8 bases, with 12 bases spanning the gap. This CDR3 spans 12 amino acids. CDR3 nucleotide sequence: TGTGCCAGCAGTACCCCAGGGGACGGCTACACCTTC. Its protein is CASSTPGDGYTF.

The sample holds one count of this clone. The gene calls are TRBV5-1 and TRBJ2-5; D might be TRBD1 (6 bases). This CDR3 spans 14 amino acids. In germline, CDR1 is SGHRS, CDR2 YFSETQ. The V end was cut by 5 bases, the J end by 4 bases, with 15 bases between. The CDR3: CASRSIGGGETQYF. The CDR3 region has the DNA TGCGCCAGCAGATCCATTGGGGGCGGAGAGACCCAGTACTTC.

The CDR3 sequence: CASSIQTHSGNTIYF. The CDR3 region has the DNA TGTGCCAGTAGTATTCAAACCCACTCTGGAAACACCATATATTTT. This chain links TRBV19 with TRBJ1-3; no definite D call. This CDR3 spans 15 amino acids. CDR1 is LNHDA and CDR2 is SQIVND in the germline V gene (reference sequence). V lost 3 bases, J lost 0 bases, and 9 bases lay in between.

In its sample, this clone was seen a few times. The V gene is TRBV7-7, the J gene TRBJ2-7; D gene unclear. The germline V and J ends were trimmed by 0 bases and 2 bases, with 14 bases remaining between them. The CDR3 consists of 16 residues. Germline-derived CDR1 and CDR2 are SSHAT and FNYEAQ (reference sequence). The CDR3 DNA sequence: TGTGCCAGCAGCTTAGCGCATACGTCCGCAACCTACGAGCAGTACTTC. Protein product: CASSLAHTSATYEQYF.

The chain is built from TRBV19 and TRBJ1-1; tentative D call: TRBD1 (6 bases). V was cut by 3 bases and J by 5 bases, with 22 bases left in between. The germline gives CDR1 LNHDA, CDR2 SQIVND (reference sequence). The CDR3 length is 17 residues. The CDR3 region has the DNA TGTGCCAGTAGTATCTTAATCCCGACCCAGGGGAGAACTGAAGCTTTCTTT. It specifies CASSILIPTQGRTEAFF.

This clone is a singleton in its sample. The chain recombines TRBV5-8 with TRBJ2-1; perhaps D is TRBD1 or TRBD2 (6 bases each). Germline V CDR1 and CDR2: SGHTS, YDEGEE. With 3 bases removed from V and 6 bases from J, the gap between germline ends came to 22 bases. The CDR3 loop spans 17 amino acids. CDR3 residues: CASSWGAANIGTNEQFF. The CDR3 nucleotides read TGTGCCAGCAGCTGGGGGGCCGCGAATATTGGTACCAATGAGCAGTTCTTC. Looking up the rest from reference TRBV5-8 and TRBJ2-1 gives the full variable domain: EAGVTQSPTHLIKTRGQQATLRCSPISGHTSVYWYQQALGLGLQFLLWYDEGEERNRGNFPPRFSGRQFPNYSSELNVNALELEDSALYLCASSWGAANIGTNEQFFGPGTRLTVL.

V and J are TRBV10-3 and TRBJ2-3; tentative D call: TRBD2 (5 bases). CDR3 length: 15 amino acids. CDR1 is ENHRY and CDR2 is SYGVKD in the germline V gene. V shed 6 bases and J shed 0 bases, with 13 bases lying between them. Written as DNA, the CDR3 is TGTGCCATCAGGTCGAGGGCAGCGAGCACAGATACGCAGTATTTT. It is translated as CAIRSRAASTDTQYF.

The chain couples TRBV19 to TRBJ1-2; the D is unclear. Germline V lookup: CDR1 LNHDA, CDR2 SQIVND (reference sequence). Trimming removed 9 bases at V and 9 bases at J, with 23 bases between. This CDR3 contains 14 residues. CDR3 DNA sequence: TGTGCCAGCAGACAAGGGAGTCCAAAGATAAGCTACACCTTC. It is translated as CASRQGSPKISYTF.

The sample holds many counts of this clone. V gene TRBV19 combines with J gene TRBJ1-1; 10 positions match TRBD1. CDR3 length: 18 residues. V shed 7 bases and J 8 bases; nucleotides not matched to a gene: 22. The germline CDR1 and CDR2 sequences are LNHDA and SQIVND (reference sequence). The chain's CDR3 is CASTPGGIIDRGRLEAFF. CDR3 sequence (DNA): TGTGCCAGTACCCCCGGAGGGATAATCGACAGGGGGCGTTTAGAAGCTTTCTTT. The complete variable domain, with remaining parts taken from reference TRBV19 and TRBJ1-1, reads DGGITQSPKYLFRKEGQNVTLSCEQNLNHDAMYWYRQDPGQGLRLIYYSQIVNDFQKGDIAEGYSVSREKKESFPLTVTSAQKNPTAFYLCASTPGGIIDRGRLEAFFGQGTRLTVV.